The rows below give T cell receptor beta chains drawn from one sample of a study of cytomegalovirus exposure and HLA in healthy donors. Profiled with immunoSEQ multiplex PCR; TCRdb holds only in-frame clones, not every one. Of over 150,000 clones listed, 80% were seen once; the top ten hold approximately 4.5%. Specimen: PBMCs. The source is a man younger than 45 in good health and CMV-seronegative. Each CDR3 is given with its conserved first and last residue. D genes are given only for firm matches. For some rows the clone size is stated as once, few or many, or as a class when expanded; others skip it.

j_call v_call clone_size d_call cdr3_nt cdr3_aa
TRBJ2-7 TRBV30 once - TGTGCCTGGAGCGACCCGCGGGCGGTGAGCTCCTACGAGCAGTACTTC CAWSDPRAVSSYEQYF
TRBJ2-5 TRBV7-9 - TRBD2 TGTTCCAGCAGCCTGACTAGCGGCCTTGGGGGGGAGACCCAGTACTTC CSSSLTSGLGGETQYF
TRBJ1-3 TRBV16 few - TGTGCCAGCAGCCAAGGAGGCTCTGGAAACACCATATATTTT CASSQGGSGNTIYF
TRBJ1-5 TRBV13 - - TGTGCCAGCAGCTCGCGGACAGAGTATAGCAATCAGCCCCAGCATTTT CASSSRTEYSNQPQHF
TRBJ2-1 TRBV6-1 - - TGTGCCAGCAGTATCGAACAGGGAATTTACAATGAGCAGTTCTTC CASSIEQGIYNEQFF
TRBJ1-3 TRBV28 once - TGTGCCAGCAGTTTTACAGGCTCTGGAAACACCATATATTTT CASSFTGSGNTIYF
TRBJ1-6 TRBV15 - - TGTGCCACCAGCAGAGAGAGTCTTCGGGATAATTCACCCCTCCACTTT CATSRESLRDNSPLHF
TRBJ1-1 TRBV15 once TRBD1 TGTGCCACCAGCAGAGTGGGCAGGGGGCTTACTGAAGCTTTCTTT CATSRVGRGLTEAFF
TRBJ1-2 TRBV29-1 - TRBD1 TGCAGCGTTGTTGGGGACAGGATCTATGGCTACACCTTC CSVVGDRIYGYTF
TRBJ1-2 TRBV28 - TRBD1 TGTGCCAGCAGTGTCCGACAGGGGTCAAACTATGGCTACACCTTC CASSVRQGSNYGYTF
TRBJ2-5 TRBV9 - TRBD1 TGTGCCAGCGGACCCACCACAGGGGTAGGAGAGACCCAGTACTTC CASGPTTGVGETQYF
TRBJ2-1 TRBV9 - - TGTGCCAGCAGCGTATCTATGGACGGCGGGGAGCAGTTCTTC CASSVSMDGGEQFF
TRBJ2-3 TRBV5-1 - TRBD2 TGCGCCAGCAGCCCTGGACTAGTGGTCACAGATACGCAGTATTTT CASSPGLVVTDTQYF
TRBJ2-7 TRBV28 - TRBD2 TGTGCCAGCAGTATAGCGGGGGTTTCCTACGAGCAGTACTTC CASSIAGVSYEQYF
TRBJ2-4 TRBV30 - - TGTGCCTGGAAACGAGGGAAGGGAGACATTCAGTACTTC CAWKRGKGDIQYF
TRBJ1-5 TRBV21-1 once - TGTGCCAGCAGCAAAGGGTGGGGGGGCGGGCAGCCCCAGCATTTT CASSKGWGGGQPQHF
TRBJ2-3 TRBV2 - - TGTGCCAGCGGGTTAGGAGGGATCAGCACAGATACGCAGTATTTT CASGLGGISTDTQYF
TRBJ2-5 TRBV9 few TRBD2 TGTGCCAGCAGCGTAGAGCTAGCGGGGGGGCGAGAGACCCAGTACTTC CASSVELAGGRETQYF
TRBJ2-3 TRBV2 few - TGTGCCAGCAGTGACATGGGACAAAGAAGCACAGATACGCAGTATTTT CASSDMGQRSTDTQYF
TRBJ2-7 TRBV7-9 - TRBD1 TGTGCCAGCAGCTTCGGTCGACAGGGCTACGAGCAGTACTTC CASSFGRQGYEQYF